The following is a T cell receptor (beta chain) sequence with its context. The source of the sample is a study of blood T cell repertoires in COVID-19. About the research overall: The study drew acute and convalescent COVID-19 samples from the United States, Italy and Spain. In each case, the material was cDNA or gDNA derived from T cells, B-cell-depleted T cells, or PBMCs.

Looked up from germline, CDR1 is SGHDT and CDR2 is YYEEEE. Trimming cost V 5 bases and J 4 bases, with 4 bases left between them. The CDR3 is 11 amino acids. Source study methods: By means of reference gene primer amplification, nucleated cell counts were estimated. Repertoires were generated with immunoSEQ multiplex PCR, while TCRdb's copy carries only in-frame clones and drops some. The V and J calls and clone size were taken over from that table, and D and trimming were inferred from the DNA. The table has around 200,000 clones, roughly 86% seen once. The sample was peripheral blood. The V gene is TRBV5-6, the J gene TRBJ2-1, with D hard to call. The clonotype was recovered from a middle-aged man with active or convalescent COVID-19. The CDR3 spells CASSLYNEQFF. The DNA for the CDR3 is TGTGCCAGCAGTTTATACAATGAGCAGTTCTTC.